These 27 T cell receptor beta chains share one sample of origin, sequenced in a study of PD-1 blockade in classical Hodgkin lymphoma (TCRdb year 2020). The library came from the immunoSEQ multiplex PCR assay. Here the immuneACCESS table is served through TCRdb, limited to in-frame sequences with V and J called. Missing clones are a known gap in these copies; in checked studies unresolved V genes cover under half, and the rest lacks a known reason. The sample profile shows around 99,000 clones; roughly 79% of them were found once. The leading ten clones occupy roughly 15% of the sample. Per the publication, the time point label means: cycle 2 day 1 (C2D1) of nivolumab. All trial patients had relapsed after autologous stem cell transplantation, with cohorts A, B and C differing in prior brentuximab vedotin exposure. The sequences come from peripheral blood mononuclear cells (PBMCs), collected before the second cycle of nivolumab. The receptors were gathered from a human donor with classical Hodgkin lymphoma.

The chain has TRBV7-2 and TRBJ2-4; no definite D call. Germline lookup yields CDR1 SGHTA and CDR2 FQGNSA. This CDR3 has 13 amino acids. V lost 5 bases and J 6 bases, leaving 11 bases between the germline ends. The CDR3 sequence: CASSGNPINIQYF. The DNA of the CDR3 is TGTGCCAGCAGCGGGAACCCTATAAACATTCAGTACTTC. The full variable domain, in which reference TRBV7-2 and TRBJ2-4 provide the parts outside the CDR3, is GAGVSQSPSNKVTEKGKDVELRCDPISGHTALYWYRQSLGQGLEFLIYFQGNSAPDKSGLPSDRFSAERTGGSVSTLTIQRTQQEDSAVYLCASSGNPINIQYFGAGTRLSVL.

The count of this clone is one. This chain links TRBV10-3 with TRBJ1-5; a possible D gene is TRBD1 (6 bases). V gave up 4 bases and J gave up 6 bases, with 19 bases separating them. Germline CDR1 reads ENHRY; CDR2 reads SYGVKD. This CDR3 is 16 amino acids long. CDR3 sequence (DNA): TGTGCCATCAGTGGTTGGGGGCAGGGGATTGGTCAGCCCCAGCATTTT. Residues: CAISGWGQGIGQPQHF.

CDR3 DNA: TGTGCCAGCGGTTCATCCTCCTTGACAGGCCCTCAGTACTTC. It translates to CASGSSSLTGPQYF. The chain links TRBV7-9 to TRBJ2-7, with D perhaps TRBD1 (6 bases). The CDR3 consists of 14 residues. Germline-derived CDR1 and CDR2 are SEHNR and FQNEAQ (reference sequence). V lost 8 bases to trimming and J lost 10 bases, with 24 bases between them.

The chain carries TRBV7-3 and TRBJ2-3; 7 nucleotides line up with TRBD2. The CDR3 spans 16 residues. The germline V gene has CDR1 SGHTA and CDR2 FQGTGA. J was trimmed by 10 bases and V by 5 bases; bases with no gene match: 18. The DNA for the CDR3 is TGTGCCAGCAGCAATTTGGGCAGGGCGGGAGAAGAAGCGCAGTATTTT. Residues: CASSNLGRAGEEAQYF.

This chain connects TRBV6-1 to TRBJ1-2; D gene uncertain. Trimming left V 6 bases short and J 6 bases short, with 20 bases between. The germline CDR1 and CDR2 sequences are MNHNS and SASEGT. CDR3 length equals 15 residues. CDR3 loop: CASRAMSSGSDGYTF. The CDR3 DNA sequence: TGTGCCAGCAGGGCGATGTCCTCGGGGTCGGATGGCTACACCTTC.

The chain employs TRBV19 and TRBJ2-1, with 9 bases that match TRBD2. This CDR3 spans 15 amino acids. Germline CDR1 is LNHDA and CDR2 is SQIVND (reference sequence). V lost 5 bases to trimming and J lost 9 bases; unmatched junction nucleotides: 11. The CDR3 reads CASSWGLASSSEQFF. The CDR3 DNA reads as TGTGCCAGTAGTTGGGGACTAGCCTCCTCCAGTGAGCAGTTCTTC.

The chain employs TRBV12-5 and TRBJ2-7; no firm D call. V lost 3 bases and J 0 bases, leaving 9 bases between the germline ends. This CDR3 has 14 amino acids. Germline V gene data show CDR1 as LGHNT and CDR2 as FRNRAP. For the CDR3, the DNA is TGTGCTAGTGGTTTATACGACGTCTCCTACGAGCAGTACTTC. Translating gives CASGLYDVSYEQYF.

V is TRBV10-3 and J is TRBJ1-2; the D is unclear. The CDR3 is 13 residues long. V shed 4 bases and J shed 8 bases, with 14 bases lying between them. The germline gives CDR1 ENHRY, CDR2 SYGVKD. CDR3 in DNA: TGTGCCATCAGTGGGGCGGCGGGAAGCGGCTACACCTTC. Its protein is CAISGAAGSGYTF.

V usage is TRBV13 and J usage is TRBJ2-1; no clear D. The CDR3 runs 12 residues. V was pared by 5 bases and J by 12 bases, with 14 bases between. From germline, CDR1 is PRHDT and CDR2 FYEKMQ (reference sequence). The CDR3 loop is CASSHPRVGQFF. The CDR3 nucleotides are TGTGCCAGCAGCCATCCTAGGGTCGGGCAGTTCTTC.

The chain combines TRBV7-9 with TRBJ1-1; D unresolved. Trimming cost V 5 bases and J 7 bases, with 17 bases left between them. Germline values: CDR1 SEHNR, CDR2 FQNEAQ (reference sequence). The CDR3 is 14 amino acids. The DNA for the CDR3 is TGTGCCAGCAGCGGGTCGGGGATTGAGGGTGAAGCTTTCTTT. This translates into CASSGSGIEGEAFF. The variable domain in full, with the rest retrieved from reference TRBV7-9 and TRBJ1-1, is DTGVSQNPRHKITKRGQNVTFRCDPISEHNRLYWYRQTLGQGPEFLTYFQNEAQLEKSRLLSDRFSAERPKGSFSTLEIQRTEQGDSAMYLCASSGSGIEGEAFFGQGTRLTVV.

This clone has at least ten counts. Within the sample, other DNA sequences also encode this same CDR3. This chain connects TRBV6-5 to TRBJ1-5, with D hard to call. Germline CDR1 is MNHEY and CDR2 is SVGAGI. CDR3 length: 13 amino acids. Trimming removed 6 bases from V and 2 bases from J, with 8 bases in between. This CDR3 is CASSYDGNQPQHF. The CDR3 DNA follows: TGTGCCAGCAGCTATGATGGCAATCAGCCCCAGCATTTT.

This clone was counted between two and nine times. This rearrangement joins TRBV5-6 to TRBJ1-2, with D possibly TRBD1 on 5 matching bases. V lost 2 bases to trimming and J lost 6 bases, with 11 bases between them. CDR3 length equals 13 residues. Germline CDR1 SGHDT, CDR2 YYEEEE. DNA for the CDR3: TGTGCCAGCAGCTTCCCCGGGGGGAATGGCTACACCTTC. This codes for CASSFPGGNGYTF.

This clone was recorded once. V usage is TRBV18 and J usage is TRBJ2-7; TRBD1 agrees at 9 bases. Per the germline V gene, CDR1 is KGHSH and CDR2 is LQKENI. J was trimmed by 2 bases and V by 8 bases; bases with no gene match: 7. This CDR3 region has 14 residues. CDR3 sequence (DNA): TGTGCCAGCGCCTTTGGGACAGGGACCTACGAGCAGTACTTC. Its translation is CASAFGTGTYEQYF.

This chain links TRBV10-3 with TRBJ2-1; D is possibly TRBD2 (5 bases). The CDR3 has 15 amino acids. Per germline, CDR1 ENHRY and CDR2 SYGVKD. Trimming pared 4 bases from V and 2 bases from J, leaving 12 bases between. The CDR3 here is CAISGTRLPYNEQFF. Written as DNA, the CDR3 is TGTGCCATCAGTGGGACTCGACTACCCTACAATGAGCAGTTCTTC.

This clone was seen only once. CDR3 DNA sequence: TGTGCCAGTCAAGGTAGCGGGGCCCCTAGGGAGACCCAGTACTTC. Residues: CASQGSGAPRETQYF. V and J are TRBV28 and TRBJ2-5; 8 nucleotides match TRBD2. Looked up from germline, CDR1 is MDHEN and CDR2 is SYDVKM. The CDR3 extends over 15 amino acids. V was clipped by 9 bases and J by 5 bases; unmatched bases: 14.

The V call is TRBV7-2, the J call TRBJ2-2; D ambiguous. V lost 0 bases, J lost 7 bases, and 6 bases lay in between. The germline V gene encodes CDR1 SGHTA and CDR2 FQGNSA. CDR3 length equals 13 residues. In DNA, the CDR3 is TGTGCCAGCAGCTTAGCGCCCTACGGGGAGCTGTTTTTT. It is translated as CASSLAPYGELFF.

This rearrangement joins TRBV7-5 to TRBJ1-5; the table names TRBD1, a call not compared with the DNA. TRBV7-5 is designated a pseudogene. CDR3 length: 18 amino acids. This chain's CDR3 is CVRSSGQGGRERNQPQHF. DNA of the CDR3: TGTGTCAGAAGCTCCGGACAGGGAGGGAGGGAGCGCAATCAGCCCCAGCATTTT.

The V gene is TRBV28, the J gene TRBJ2-7; 14 bases fit TRBD2. Losses at the gene ends were 5 bases for V and 4 bases for J; bases not matched to a gene: 7. This CDR3 region has 16 residues. In germline, CDR1 is MDHEN, CDR2 SYDVKM. CDR3 DNA: TGTGCCAGCAGTGAGGGACTAGCGGGAGTGGCGTACGAGCAGTACTTC. As protein: CASSEGLAGVAYEQYF.

The V call is TRBV29-1, the J call TRBJ2-7, with no clear D. The CDR3 runs 13 residues. The germline V gene encodes CDR1 SQVTM and CDR2 ANQGSEA. The V and J ends lost 8 bases and 5 bases respectively, with 19 bases between them. CDR3 DNA sequence: TGCAGCACGCCCCGGGCGAGGCTCCACGAGCAGTACTTC. It is translated as CSTPRARLHEQYF.

This clone turned up a few times. The CDR3 spells CASSASWTSGTYEQYF. The CDR3 bases are TGTGCCAGCAGCGCCTCATGGACTAGCGGAACCTACGAGCAGTACTTC. The chain is built from TRBV21-1 and TRBJ2-7; the listed D gene, TRBD2, was not tested against the DNA. TRBV21-1 is marked as a pseudogene. The CDR3 sequence is 16 residues long.

In this sample, this clone turned up once. The V gene is TRBV20-1, the J gene TRBJ2-1; D ambiguous. CDR1 is DFQATT and CDR2 is SNEGSKA in the germline V gene (reference sequence). CDR3 length equals 11 residues. CDR3 DNA: TGCTCAATTCCCCGATACAATGAGCAGTTCTTC. Translating gives CSIPRYNEQFF.

The V and J genes are TRBV5-4 and TRBJ1-2; D uncertain. The CDR3 sequence is 13 residues long. CDR1 is SGHNT, CDR2 YYREEE, per germline (reference sequence). Trimming removed 2 bases at V and 8 bases at J, with 13 bases between. Written as DNA, the CDR3 is TGTGCCAGCAGCTTTCACGGCCTTGGGGGCTACACCTTC. This gives the protein CASSFHGLGGYTF.

This clone was recorded a few times. This sequence joins TRBV19 and TRBJ1-2, with 8 nucleotides matching TRBD1. The length of the CDR3 is 11 residues. After removal of 5 bases from V and 8 bases from J, the junction contained 1 base not matched to a gene. Germline CDR1 LNHDA, CDR2 SQIVND (reference sequence). CDR3 in amino acids: CASSDRGGYTF. The CDR3 DNA is TGTGCCAGTAGTGACAGGGGCGGCTACACCTTC. The full variable domain, with the rest looked up from reference TRBV19 and TRBJ1-2, is DGGITQSPKYLFRKEGQNVTLSCEQNLNHDAMYWYRQDPGQGLRLIYYSQIVNDFQKGDIAEGYSVSREKKESFPLTVTSAQKNPTAFYLCASSDRGGYTFGSGTRLTVV.

The chain employs TRBV7-9 and TRBJ2-7; tentative D call: TRBD2 (5 bases). Trimming shortened V by 10 bases and J by 0 bases, and 7 bases separated the two germline ends. CDR3 length: 11 residues. Germline values: CDR1 SEHNR, CDR2 FQNEAQ (reference sequence). CDR3 nucleotide sequence: TGTGCCATCGAGGGCTCCTACGAGCAGTACTTC. Translating it yields CAIEGSYEQYF. Complete variable domain (other parts from reference TRBV7-9 and TRBJ2-7): DTGVSQNPRHKITKRGQNVTFRCDPISEHNRLYWYRQTLGQGPEFLTYFQNEAQLEKSRLLSDRFSAERPKGSFSTLEIQRTEQGDSAMYLCAIEGSYEQYFGPGTRLTVT.

The CDR3: CASSLGRSNTGELFF. The CDR3 bases are TGTGCCAGCAGCTTAGGGCGGTCCAACACCGGGGAGCTGTTTTTT. The chain links TRBV7-2 to TRBJ2-2, with unresolved D. The CDR3 is made up of 15 amino acids. Trimming shortened V by 1 base and J by 2 bases, and 8 bases separated the two germline ends. CDR1 is SGHTA, CDR2 FQGNSA, per germline.

The rearrangement uses TRBV25-1 and TRBJ2-5, with 7 bases that match TRBD2. The CDR3 runs to 15 residues. V gave up 5 bases and J gave up 5 bases; unmatched junction bases: 11. The V gene's germline CDR1 is MGHDK and CDR2 SYGVNS. In DNA form, the CDR3 reads TGTGCCAGCAGTAAGGCCCGGGGAGGGCGGGAGACCCAGTACTTC. It translates to CASSKARGGRETQYF.

The chain joins TRBV14 to TRBJ2-1; D gene unclear. V was clipped by 4 bases and J by 5 bases, with 9 bases between them. The CDR3 is 13 amino acids. The germline CDR1 and CDR2 sequences are SGHDN and FVKESK. CDR3 sequence reads: CASSPQLNNEQFF. The DNA of the CDR3 is TGTGCCAGCAGCCCGCAATTAAACAATGAGCAGTTCTTC.